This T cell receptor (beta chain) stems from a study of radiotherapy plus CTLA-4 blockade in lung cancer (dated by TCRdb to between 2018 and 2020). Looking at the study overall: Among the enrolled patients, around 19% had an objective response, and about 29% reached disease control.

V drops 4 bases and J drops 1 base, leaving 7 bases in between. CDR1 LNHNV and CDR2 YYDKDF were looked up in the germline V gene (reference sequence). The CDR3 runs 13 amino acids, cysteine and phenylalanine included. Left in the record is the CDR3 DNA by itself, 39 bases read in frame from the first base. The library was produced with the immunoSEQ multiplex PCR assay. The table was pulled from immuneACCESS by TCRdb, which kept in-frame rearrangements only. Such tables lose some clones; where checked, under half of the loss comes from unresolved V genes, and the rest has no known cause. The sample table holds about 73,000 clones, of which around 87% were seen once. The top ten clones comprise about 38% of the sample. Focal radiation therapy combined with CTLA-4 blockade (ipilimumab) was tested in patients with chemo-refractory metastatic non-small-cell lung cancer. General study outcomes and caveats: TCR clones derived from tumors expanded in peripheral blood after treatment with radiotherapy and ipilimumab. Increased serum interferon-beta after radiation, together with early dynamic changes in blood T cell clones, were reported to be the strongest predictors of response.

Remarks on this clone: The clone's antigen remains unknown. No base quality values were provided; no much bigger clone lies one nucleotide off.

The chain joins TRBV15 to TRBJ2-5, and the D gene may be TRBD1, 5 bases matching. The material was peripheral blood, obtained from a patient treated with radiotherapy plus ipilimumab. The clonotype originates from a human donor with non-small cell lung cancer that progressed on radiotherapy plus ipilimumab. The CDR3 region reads CATSKGSQETQYF. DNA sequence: TGTGCCACCAGCAAGGGGTCCCAAGAGACCCAGTACTTC.